The rows below give T cell receptor beta chains drawn from one sample of a study of graft-versus-host responses after intestinal transplantation. This table comes from immunoSEQ multiplex PCR, and its TCRdb copy is limited to in-frame clones, with some not included. The table shows over 80,000 clones, with around 91% occurring only once. What these receptors recognize is not known. Sequencing used unstimulated CD4+ T cells sorted from spleen or lymph node cells, obtained before transplant. These TCRs come from a human donor who was the organ donor for an intestinal transplant. Each CDR3 is given with its conserved first and last residue. The D gene is left open where the match is weak. For some rows the clone size is stated as once, few or many, or as a class when expanded; others skip it.

-,TRBJ1-3,TRBD1,TRBV28,CASTMGTVGSSGNTIYF,TGTGCCAGCACCATGGGGACAGTCGGAAGCTCTGGAAACACCATATATTTT
-,TRBJ2-3,-,TRBV18,CASSPRQGGAGDTQYF,TGTGCCAGCTCACCAAGGCAGGGAGGTGCCGGAGATACGCAGTATTTT
-,TRBJ1-2,TRBD1,TRBV5-4,CASSQGANYGYTF,TGTGCCAGCAGCCAGGGGGCTAACTATGGCTACACCTTC
-,TRBJ2-7,-,TRBV28,CASSLTGPYEQYF,TGTGCCAGCAGTTTAACAGGGCCCTACGAGCAGTACTTC
-,TRBJ1-2,TRBD1,TRBV18,CASSPPGPGQGAYGYTF,TGTGCCAGCTCACCGCCCGGACCGGGACAGGGAGCCTATGGCTACACCTTC
-,TRBJ1-1,TRBD1,TRBV7-9,CASSSLQGARSTEAFF,TGTGCCAGCAGCTCTCTTCAGGGGGCTCGGAGCACTGAAGCTTTCTTT
-,TRBJ1-2,TRBD1,TRBV29-1,CSVEDLRGRFGYTF,TGCAGCGTTGAAGATCTAAGGGGGCGGTTTGGCTACACCTTC
-,TRBJ2-2,TRBD2,TRBV7-2,CAITRRLAVQNTGELFF,TGTGCCATCACCCGAAGACTAGCGGTACAGAACACCGGGGAGCTGTTTTTT
few,TRBJ1-1,-,TRBV4-3,CASSQGLGGWTEAFF,TGCGCCAGCAGCCAAGGCCTAGGGGGTTGGACTGAAGCTTTCTTT
-,TRBJ1-2,-,TRBV4-1,CASSQSPETVNGYTF,TGCGCCAGCAGCCAAAGTCCAGAGACAGTAAATGGCTACACCTTC